These T cell receptor beta chains were read from a single sample in a study of shared clonotypes between healthy human individuals. Data came from immunoSEQ multiplex PCR; TCRdb stores just in-frame clones and leaves some out. The table lists about 530,000 clones, 60% to 80% of them singletons, with 9.5% to 15% in the top ten. Sequencing was carried out using PBMCs. The origin of the receptors is a woman in her forties in good health. Some clones in this sample may be carry-over from other donors' samples. The CDR3 runs from the conserved cysteine through the conserved F or W. Each record gives: CDR3 DNA, CDR3 protein, J gene, clone size, D gene, V gene. A D gene is named only where the DNA matches it firmly. Expanded clones get a size class; other rows say once, few or many, or leave the size out.

TGTGCCAGCACCCCGTTTAGCAACCTCTACAATGAGCAGTTCTTC	CASTPFSNLYNEQFF	TRBJ2-1	-	-	TRBV5-4
TGCGCCAGCAGTCAATCGTTGGGGACTAGCGAGACCCCGCTGTACGAGCAGTACTTC	CASSQSLGTSETPLYEQYF	TRBJ2-7	-	TRBD2	TRBV23-1
TGCGCCAGCAGCCTCTCCGGGGGGTTGTATGGTGAAGCTTTCTTT	CASSLSGGLYGEAFF	TRBJ1-1	-	-	TRBV5-1
TGTGCCAGCACAATGACGTCTTTCTCTGAAGCTTTCTTT	CASTMTSFSEAFF	TRBJ1-1	few	-	TRBV25-1
TGTGCCAGCAGCGCCCGGACAGGTTCCTACGAGCAGTACTTC	CASSARTGSYEQYF	TRBJ2-7	-	TRBD1	TRBV11-2
TGTGCCAGCAGCGTAGCATCCGGGGGGGATGAGCAGTTCTTC	CASSVASGGDEQFF	TRBJ2-1	few	TRBD2	TRBV9
TGTGCCAGCAGCGGACAGGGGGGGTTGACAGATACGCAGTATTTT	CASSGQGGLTDTQYF	TRBJ2-3	-	TRBD1	TRBV9
TGTGCCAGCAGCCCTAGACCAGGGGGGAGCACAGATACGCAGTATTTT	CASSPRPGGSTDTQYF	TRBJ2-3	-	-	TRBV16
TGTGCCAGCTCATCTCGGACTAGCGGGAGTAAATACGAGCAGTACTTC	CASSSRTSGSKYEQYF	TRBJ2-7	-	TRBD2	TRBV18
TGTGCCAGCAGTCCGACAGGGGTCTACGAGCAGTACTTC	CASSPTGVYEQYF	TRBJ2-7	-	TRBD1	TRBV28
TGTGCCAGCAGCCCTACAGCGGGGGGCAATCAGCCCCAGCATTTT	CASSPTAGGNQPQHF	TRBJ1-5	-	-	TRBV9
TGTGCCAGCAGCGTAGGGGCGGGCGCAGCCTACGAGCAGTACTTC	CASSVGAGAAYEQYF	TRBJ2-7	-	-	TRBV9
TGTGCCAGCAGCCCAAAACGGGAGTACCAAGAGACCCAGTACTTC	CASSPKREYQETQYF	TRBJ2-5	-	-	TRBV28
TGTGCCAGCCCAGCCCATTGCACGGGGAGCTATGGCTACACCTTC	CASPAHCTGSYGYTF	TRBJ1-2	once	-	TRBV27
TGTGCCAGCAGCTCCCCGGACGGTTCCTACGAGCAGTACTTC	CASSSPDGSYEQYF	TRBJ2-7	-	-	TRBV27
TGCAGCGTTGAAAGGTCGTCTAACAATGAGCAGTTCTTC	CSVERSSNNEQFF	TRBJ2-1	-	-	TRBV29-1
TGCGCCAGCAGCCAAGAACTAGGAGGGGTGGATACGCAGTATTTT	CASSQELGGVDTQYF	TRBJ2-3	-	-	TRBV4-3